Below are 18 T cell receptor beta chains sequenced from a single sample in a study of OX40 agonist ivuxolimab in advanced cancers. Assay used: immunoSEQ multiplex PCR; TCRdb lists only in-frame clones, some missing. The sample has about 84,000 clones, around nine tenths seen once. The sequencing here drew on CD4+ or CD8+ T cells sorted from blood, taken in a trial of the OX40 agonist ivuxolimab. The receptors shown here come from an adult with an advanced solid tumor such as melanoma, head and neck, liver or kidney cancer.

Note on this clone: Other DNA sequences in the sample encode the same CDR3. The chain uses TRBV6-1 and TRBJ2-7, with D perhaps TRBD1 or TRBD2 (5 bases each). Germline CDR1 MNHNS, CDR2 SASEGT. The CDR3 runs 14 residues. The V end was cut by 0 bases, the J end by 4 bases, with 10 bases between. CDR3 sequence reads: CASSEAGTEYEQYF. CDR3 nucleotide sequence: TGTGCCAGCAGTGAAGCTGGGACGGAGTACGAGCAGTACTTC.

This clone was picked up one time. The CDR3 nucleotides read TGTGCCATCAGAGAGGGAGGTACAGATACGCAGTATTTT. Protein: CAIREGGTDTQYF. V is TRBV10-3 and J is TRBJ2-3; perhaps TRBD2 as D (6 bases). The CDR3 consists of 13 residues. The germline gives CDR1 ENHRY, CDR2 SYGVKD. V was pared by 6 bases and J by 3 bases, with 10 bases between.

CDR3 nucleotide sequence: TGCGCCAGCAGCTTGATAGTAGCGGGAGCATACAATGAGCAGTTCTTC. This sequence encodes CASSLIVAGAYNEQFF. The chain employs TRBV5-1 and TRBJ2-1, with 9 bases matching TRBD2. Germline V gene sequence: CDR1 SGHRS, CDR2 YFSETQ. The CDR3 extends over 16 amino acids. Losses at the gene ends were 1 base for V and 4 bases for J; bases not matched to a gene: 6.

The rearrangement links TRBV6-5 to TRBJ2-2; D not certain. This CDR3 is built from 14 residues. Germline V lookup: CDR1 MNHEY, CDR2 SVGAGI. The germline V and J ends were trimmed by 2 bases and 3 bases, with 7 bases remaining between them. This CDR3 is CASSYEVYTGELFF. Written as DNA, the CDR3 is TGTGCCAGCAGTTACGAGGTATACACCGGGGAGCTGTTTTTT.

V and J are TRBV27 and TRBJ1-5, with D maybe TRBD1 (5 bases). The CDR3 loop spans 16 amino acids. V dropped 5 bases and J dropped 4 bases, with 18 bases sitting between them. Germline loops: CDR1 MNHEY, CDR2 SMNVEV (reference sequence). CDR3 sequence: CASSPYSWDPNQPQHF. CDR3 coding DNA: TGTGCCAGCAGTCCCTACTCGTGGGACCCAAATCAGCCCCAGCATTTT.

The V and J genes are TRBV10-3 and TRBJ1-1; D is ambiguous. The CDR3 extends over 15 amino acids. Germline assignment: CDR1 ENHRY and CDR2 SYGVKD. Trimming removed 0 bases at V and 4 bases at J, with 12 bases between. Here the CDR3 reads CAISESPGVSTEAFF. In DNA form, the CDR3 reads TGTGCCATCAGTGAGTCTCCCGGGGTGAGCACTGAAGCTTTCTTT.

The chain has TRBV19 and TRBJ1-4; 7 nucleotides line up with TRBD1. The trim removed 7 bases at V and 3 bases at J, leaving 2 bases unmatched. The CDR3 spans 13 residues. Germline CDR1 is LNHDA and CDR2 is SQIVND (reference sequence). CDR3 nucleotides: TGTGCCAGTACGACAGGGCCTAATGAAAAACTGTTTTTT. This translates into CASTTGPNEKLFF.

The chain carries TRBV6-4 and TRBJ1-6; the D is unclear. CDR1 and CDR2 (germline): MRHNA, SNTAGT. The V and J ends lost 6 bases and 1 base respectively, with 10 bases between them. The CDR3 is 15 amino acids. CDR3: CASRGEASYNSPLHF. DNA for the CDR3: TGTGCCAGCAGGGGAGAGGCGTCCTATAATTCACCCCTCCACTTT.

The J gene is TRBJ1-2, the V gene TRBV29-1, with 8 bases matching TRBD1. Germline V gene data show CDR1 as SQVTM and CDR2 as ANQGSEA. With V trimmed by 7 bases and J by 6 bases, 1 base remained unmatched. The CDR3 loop spans 10 amino acids. The CDR3 DNA sequence: TGCAGCGCGACAGGGGATGGCTACACCTTC. Translating gives CSATGDGYTF. The complete variable domain, with remaining parts taken from reference TRBV29-1 and TRBJ1-2, reads SAVISQKPSRDICQRGTSLTIQCQVDSQVTMMFWYRQQPGQSLTLIATANQGSEATYESGFVIDKFPISRPNLTFSTLTVSNMSPEDSSIYLCSATGDGYTFGSGTRLTVV.

The chain employs TRBV6-5 and TRBJ1-1; 7 positions match TRBD1. This CDR3 contains 14 residues. The ends lost 4 bases at V and 4 bases at J; junction bases unmatched: 6. Per germline, CDR1 MNHEY and CDR2 SVGAGI. The CDR3 here is CASSLQAGGTEAFF. Written as DNA, the CDR3 is TGTGCCAGCAGTTTACAGGCAGGGGGCACTGAAGCTTTCTTT.

This clone was observed a single time. This rearrangement joins TRBV18 to TRBJ2-6, with D tentatively TRBD1 (5 bases). Germline CDR1 reads KGHSH; CDR2 reads LQKENI. Trimming cost V 3 bases and J 1 base, with 13 bases left between them. The CDR3 length is 17 residues. The CDR3 DNA reads as TGTGCCAGCTCACCTAGCAGGGCCGAGTCTGGGGCCAACGTCCTGACTTTC. It translates to CASSPSRAESGANVLTF.

This chain connects TRBV2 to TRBJ1-2; TRBD1 is a possible D gene (6 bases). With 6 bases removed from V and 5 bases from J, the gap between germline ends came to 10 bases. The CDR3 spans 12 residues. Germline V gene lookup returns CDR1 SNHLY and CDR2 FYNNEI. The CDR3 DNA reads TGTGCCAGCAGAATGGGGGCGTATGGCTACACCTTC. Translating gives CASRMGAYGYTF.

J is TRBJ1-5 and V is TRBV6-5; D gene ambiguous. The CDR3 contains 13 residues. Germline V gene sequence: CDR1 MNHEY, CDR2 SVGAGI. V was pared by 0 bases and J by 6 bases, with 6 bases between. The CDR3, as DNA: TGTGCCAGCAGTTACTCGAAGGGTCAGCCCCAGCATTTT. This translates into CASSYSKGQPQHF.

This chain links TRBV11-2 with TRBJ1-1; perhaps TRBD1 as D (6 bases). Germline V gene lookup returns CDR1 SGHAT and CDR2 FQNNGV. This CDR3 is built from 14 residues. With 3 bases removed from V and 2 bases from J, the gap between germline ends came to 10 bases. The CDR3 loop is CASSFWGRNTEAFF. The CDR3 DNA reads TGTGCCAGCAGCTTCTGGGGGCGCAACACTGAAGCTTTCTTT.

The J gene is TRBJ1-2, the V gene TRBV19; weak D call: TRBD1 (6 bases). Trimming stripped 4 bases from V and 6 bases from J, with 15 bases between. There are 14 residues in the CDR3. The germline CDR1 and CDR2 sequences are LNHDA and SQIVND (reference sequence). CDR3 sequence (DNA): TGTGCCAGTAGTAGTATAAGGGGGACGGATGGCTACACCTTC. Protein: CASSSIRGTDGYTF.

The rearrangement uses TRBV5-4 and TRBJ1-4, with TRBD1 identical over 7 bases. Germline V lookup: CDR1 SGHNT, CDR2 YYREEE (reference sequence). Unmatched junction bases numbered 5, after V lost 5 bases and J lost 4 bases. This CDR3 has 14 amino acids. CDR3 in amino acids: CASRTGPHNEKLFF. The CDR3 nucleotides are TGTGCCAGCAGGACAGGGCCGCATAATGAAAAACTGTTTTTT.

This rearrangement joins TRBV5-1 to TRBJ2-1; 13 bases are a match to TRBD2. The CDR3 runs 15 residues. V dropped 1 base and J dropped 15; count of bases not matched to a gene: 10. Germline CDR1 is SGHRS and CDR2 is YFSETQ. This chain's CDR3 is CASSLRTSGGEARFF. The CDR3 DNA is TGCGCCAGCAGCTTGAGAACTAGCGGGGGGGAGGCCCGGTTCTTC. The variable domain in full, with the rest retrieved from reference TRBV5-1 and TRBJ2-1, is KAGVTQTPRYLIKTRGQQVTLSCSPISGHRSVSWYQQTPGQGLQFLFEYFSETQRNKGNFPGRFSGRQFSNSRSEMNVSTLELGDSALYLCASSLRTSGGEARFFGPGTRLTVL.

The genes are TRBV19 and TRBJ1-4; D gene ambiguous. This CDR3 spans 15 amino acids. Between the trimmed V and J ends, which lost 2 bases and 6 bases, there was a span of 13 bases. Germline-derived CDR1 and CDR2 are LNHDA and SQIVND (reference sequence). The DNA for the CDR3 is TGTGCCAGTAGTATATCCCTCCGGACGGATGAAAAACTGTTTTTT. Translating it yields CASSISLRTDEKLFF.